The T cell receptor (beta chain) described here comes from a study of cytomegalovirus exposure and HLA in healthy donors. Study background: Drawn from HLA-typed donors, approximately 86 million unique TCRs were held in an early data release.

The V gene end was trimmed by 4 bases and the J gene end by 7 bases; junction bases not matched to a gene: 3. This CDR3 comprises 12 residues. Germline V gene data show CDR1 as SNHLY and CDR2 as FYNNEI. The primer mix had 60 Vbeta and 13 Jbeta primers. TCRdb keeps only in-frame clones here, not all; method: immunoSEQ multiplex PCR. Of some 140,000 clones listed, around three quarters are singletons. This chain joins TRBV2 and TRBJ1-1; TRBD1 matches 7 bases. The TCR originated in a man between 18 and 29 years old in good health and CMV-seronegative. Sequencing was carried out using PBMCs. The CDR3 DNA is TGTGCCAGCAGTGCCGACAGGGATGAAGCTTTCTTT. This encodes CASSADRDEAFF.